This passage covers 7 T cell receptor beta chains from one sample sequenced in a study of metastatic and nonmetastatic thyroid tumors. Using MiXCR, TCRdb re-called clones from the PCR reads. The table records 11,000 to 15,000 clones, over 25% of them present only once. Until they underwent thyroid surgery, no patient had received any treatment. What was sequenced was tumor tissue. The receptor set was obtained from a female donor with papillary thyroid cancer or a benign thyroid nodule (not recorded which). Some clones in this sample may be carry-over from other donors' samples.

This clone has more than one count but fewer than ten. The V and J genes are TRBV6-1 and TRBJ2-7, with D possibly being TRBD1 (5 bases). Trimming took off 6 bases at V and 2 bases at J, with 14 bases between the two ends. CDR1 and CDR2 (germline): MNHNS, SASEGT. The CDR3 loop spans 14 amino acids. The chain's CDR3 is CASRPSRATYEQYF. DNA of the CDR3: TGTGCCAGCAGACCTTCCAGGGCTACCTACGAGCAGTACTTC.

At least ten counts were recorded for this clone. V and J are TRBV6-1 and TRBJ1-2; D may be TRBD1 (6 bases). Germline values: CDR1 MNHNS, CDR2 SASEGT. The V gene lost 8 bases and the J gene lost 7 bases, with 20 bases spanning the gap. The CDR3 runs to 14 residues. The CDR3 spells CASGRGPSLGGYTF. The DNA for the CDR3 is TGTGCCAGCGGCAGGGGTCCTAGTTTGGGTGGCTACACCTTC.

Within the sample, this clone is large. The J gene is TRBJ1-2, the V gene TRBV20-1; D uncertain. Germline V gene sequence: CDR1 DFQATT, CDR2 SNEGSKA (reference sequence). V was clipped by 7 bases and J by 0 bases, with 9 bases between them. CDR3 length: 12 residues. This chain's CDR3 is CSDSEPNYGYTF. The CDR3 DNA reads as TGCAGTGACAGCGAACCTAACTATGGCTACACCTTC.

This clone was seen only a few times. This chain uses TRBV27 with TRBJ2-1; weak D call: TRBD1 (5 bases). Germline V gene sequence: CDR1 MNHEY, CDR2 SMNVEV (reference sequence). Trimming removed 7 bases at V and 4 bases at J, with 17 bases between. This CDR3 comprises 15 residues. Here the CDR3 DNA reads TGTGCCAGCACCCTAACACCAAGGGGTTACAATGAGCAGTTCTTC. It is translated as CASTLTPRGYNEQFF.

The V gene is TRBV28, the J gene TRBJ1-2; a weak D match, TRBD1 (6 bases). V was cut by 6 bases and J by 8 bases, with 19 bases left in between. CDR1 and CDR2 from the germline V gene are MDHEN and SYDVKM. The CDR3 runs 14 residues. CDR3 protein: CASSPRGGFGGYTF. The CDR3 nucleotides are TGTGCCAGCAGCCCGAGGGGGGGCTTCGGCGGCTACACCTTC.

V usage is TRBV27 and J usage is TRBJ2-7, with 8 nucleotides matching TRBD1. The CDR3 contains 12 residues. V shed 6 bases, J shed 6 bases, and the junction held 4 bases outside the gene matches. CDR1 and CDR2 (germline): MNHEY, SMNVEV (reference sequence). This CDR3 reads CASSDRGFEQYF. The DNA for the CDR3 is TGTGCCAGCAGCGACAGGGGTTTCGAGCAGTACTTC.

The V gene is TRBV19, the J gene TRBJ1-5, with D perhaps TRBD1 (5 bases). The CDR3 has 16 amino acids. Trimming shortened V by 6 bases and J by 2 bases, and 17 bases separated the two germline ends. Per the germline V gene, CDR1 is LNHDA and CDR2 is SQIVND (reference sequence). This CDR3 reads CASRHRGGEGNQPQHF. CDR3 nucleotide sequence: TGTGCCAGTAGACACCGGGGGGGAGAAGGCAATCAGCCCCAGCATTTT.